This entry features one T cell receptor (beta chain) sequence. Antigen: not known. Being one base from a much bigger clone, this may be a read error. The sample has other DNA sequences that encode this CDR3 too. This entry is derived from a study of shared clonotypes between healthy human individuals. The overall study: Three plates each covered CD4 naive and memory; CD8 naive two, CD8 memory one.

The CDR3 length is 15 residues. The V gene lost 0 bases and the J gene lost 0 bases, with 7 bases spanning the gap. CDR1 SGHTA and CDR2 FQGNSA come from the germline V gene. Donors comprised only Caucasian adults living in Nashville, Tennessee. Method: immunoSEQ multiplex PCR; TCRdb's copy keeps in-frame clones and lacks some. The data contain about 1.1 million clones, roughly 80% of them singletons. Overall study results and limits: The four-donor shared clonotypes exceeded non-shared clonotypes in generation probability, with non-shared ones scoring lower.

The chain recombines TRBV7-2 with TRBJ2-3; D gene uncertain. This receptor was obtained from a man between 18 and 35 years old in good health. Some clones in this sample may be carry-over from other donors' samples. The material sequenced was memory CD4+ T cells from PBMCs. Subset in this sample: CD45RA-negative fraction. CDR3 sequence reads: CASSLAPGSTDTQYF. CDR3 DNA sequence: TGTGCCAGCAGCTTAGCGCCGGGTAGCACAGATACGCAGTATTTT.